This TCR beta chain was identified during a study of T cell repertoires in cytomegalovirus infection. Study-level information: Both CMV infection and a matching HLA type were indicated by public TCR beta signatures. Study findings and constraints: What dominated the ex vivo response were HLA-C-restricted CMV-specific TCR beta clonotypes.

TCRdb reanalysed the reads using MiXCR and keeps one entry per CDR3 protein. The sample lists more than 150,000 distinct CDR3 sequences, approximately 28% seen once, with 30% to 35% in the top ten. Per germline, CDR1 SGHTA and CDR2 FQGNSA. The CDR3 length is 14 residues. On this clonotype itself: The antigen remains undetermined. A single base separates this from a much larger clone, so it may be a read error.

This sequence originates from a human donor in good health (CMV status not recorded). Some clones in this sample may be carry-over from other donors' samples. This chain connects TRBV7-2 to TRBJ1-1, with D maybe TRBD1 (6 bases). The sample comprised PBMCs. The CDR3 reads CVSSSQGSDTEAFF. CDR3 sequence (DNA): TGTGTCAGCAGCTCTCAGGGGAGTGACACTGAAGCTTTCTTT.